This T cell receptor beta chain derives from a study of technical replicates of blood from a few donors. The CDR3 totals 14 residues. CDR1 is SNHLY, CDR2 FYNNEI, per germline. With V trimmed by 9 bases and J by 3 bases, 9 bases remained unmatched. Only in-frame clones appear in the TCRdb table, and some are missing; sequencing was by immunoSEQ multiplex PCR. The repertoire holds roughly 80,000 clones, with around 96% as singletons. This TCR derives from a human donor in good health. The genes are TRBV2 and TRBJ2-7; 9 bases align to TRBD1. The sequenced material came from T cells isolated from PBMCs. Here the CDR3 DNA reads TGTGCCAGTGGCCCGGGACAGGGATTCTACGAGCAGTACTTC. It yields the protein CASGPGQGFYEQYF.